The following is a T cell receptor (beta chain) sequence with its context. The antigen is unknown. The data originate from a study of identical twins. With 3 bases removed from V and 4 bases from J, the gap between germline ends came to 13 bases. The CDR3 contains 15 residues. Germline assignment: CDR1 MGHDK and CDR2 SYGVNS. TCRdb re-called the 5' RACE reads with MiXCR, one entry per CDR3 protein. The data show 750,000 to 950,000 distinct CDR3 sequences, roughly 12% seen once. Study results and limitations: Its conclusions, products of cross-sectional statistical analysis, did not come from following the same donors. Researchers reported weaker excess twin sharing in beta out-of-frame sequences.

These data were likewise used in another study, on yellow fever vaccine responses in identical twins. From that study: Twins showed a vaccine T cell response that reportedly seemed partly convergent, partly personalized.

The material sequenced was PBMCs. The sequence came from a woman under 30 in good health. The rearrangement joins TRBV25-1 to TRBJ1-5; a weak D match, TRBD1 (5 bases). Here the CDR3 DNA reads TGTGCCAGCAGTGAGGGGGGTAGTGGGAATCAGCCCCAGCATTTT. This codes for CASSEGGSGNQPQHF.